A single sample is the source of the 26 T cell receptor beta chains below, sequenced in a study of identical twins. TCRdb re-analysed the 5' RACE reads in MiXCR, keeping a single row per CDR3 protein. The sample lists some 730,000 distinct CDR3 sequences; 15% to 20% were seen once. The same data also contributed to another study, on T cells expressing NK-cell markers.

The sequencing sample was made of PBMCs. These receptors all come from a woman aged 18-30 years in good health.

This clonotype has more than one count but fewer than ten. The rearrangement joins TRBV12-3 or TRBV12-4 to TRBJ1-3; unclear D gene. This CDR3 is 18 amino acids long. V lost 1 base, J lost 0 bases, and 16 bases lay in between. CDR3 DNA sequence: TGTGCCAGCAGTTTAGTAGCCCTCCACGGGATCTCTGGAAACACCATATATTTT. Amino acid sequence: CASSLVALHGISGNTIYF.

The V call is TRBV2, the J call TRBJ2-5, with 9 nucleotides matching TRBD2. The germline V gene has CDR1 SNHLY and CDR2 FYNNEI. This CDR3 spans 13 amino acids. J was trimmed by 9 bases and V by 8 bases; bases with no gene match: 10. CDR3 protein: CASYLAGARPQYF. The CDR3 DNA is TGTGCCAGCTATTTAGCGGGGGCCCGACCCCAGTACTTC. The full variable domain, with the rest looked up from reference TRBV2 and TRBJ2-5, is EPEVTQTPSHQVTQMGQEVILRCVPISNHLYFYWYRQILGQKVEFLVSFYNNEISEKSEIFDDQFSVERPDGSNFTLKIRSTKLEDSAMYFCASYLAGARPQYFGPGTRLLVL.

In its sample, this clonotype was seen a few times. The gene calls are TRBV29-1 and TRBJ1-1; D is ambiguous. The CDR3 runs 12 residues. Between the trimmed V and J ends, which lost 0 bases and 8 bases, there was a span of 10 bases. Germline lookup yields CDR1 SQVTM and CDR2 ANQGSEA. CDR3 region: CSVEDGGREAFF. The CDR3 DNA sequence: TGCAGCGTTGAAGATGGAGGGAGGGAAGCTTTCTTT.

In nucleotides, the CDR3 is TGTGCCAGCAGAGGACAGCCCCAAGGACGGCAGTACTTC. This codes for CASRGQPQGRQYF. This chain links TRBV12-3 or TRBV12-4 with TRBJ2-7; TRBD1 might be the D (6 bases). The CDR3 length is 13 residues. V lost 6 bases and J lost 9, with 18 bases in between.

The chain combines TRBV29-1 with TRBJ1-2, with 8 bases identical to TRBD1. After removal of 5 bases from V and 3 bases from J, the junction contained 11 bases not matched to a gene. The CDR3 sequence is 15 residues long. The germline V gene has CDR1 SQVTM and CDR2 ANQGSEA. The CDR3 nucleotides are TGCAGCGTTCAAGCCTCCGGGACAGGCTACTATGGCTACACCTTC. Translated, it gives CSVQASGTGYYGYTF.

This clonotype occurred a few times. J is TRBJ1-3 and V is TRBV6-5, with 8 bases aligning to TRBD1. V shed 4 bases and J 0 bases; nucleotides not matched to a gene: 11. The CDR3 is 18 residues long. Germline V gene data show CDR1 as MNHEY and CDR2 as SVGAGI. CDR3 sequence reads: CASSWRQGAISSGNTIYF. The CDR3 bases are TGTGCCAGCAGTTGGCGTCAGGGGGCTATTAGCTCTGGAAACACCATATATTTT.

The CDR3 loop is CASSLDPQASGYTDTQYF. CDR3 bases: TGTGCCAGCAGCTTAGACCCCCAGGCTAGCGGGTACACAGATACGCAGTATTTT. J is TRBJ2-3 and V is TRBV11-2, with TRBD2 identical over 8 bases. CDR1 and CDR2 from the germline V gene are SGHAT and FQNNGV. V lost 0 bases, J lost 2 bases, and 10 bases stayed unmatched. The CDR3 consists of 18 residues.

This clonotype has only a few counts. CDR3 loop: CATREQGQGFYEQFF. CDR3 DNA sequence: TGTGCCACCAGGGAGCAGGGACAGGGGTTCTATGAGCAGTTCTTC. The rearrangement uses TRBV15 and TRBJ2-1; 10 bases match TRBD1. The CDR3 runs to 15 residues. Per germline, CDR1 LNHNV and CDR2 YYDKDF (reference sequence). The V gene end was trimmed by 6 bases and the J gene end by 8 bases; junction bases not matched to a gene: 10.

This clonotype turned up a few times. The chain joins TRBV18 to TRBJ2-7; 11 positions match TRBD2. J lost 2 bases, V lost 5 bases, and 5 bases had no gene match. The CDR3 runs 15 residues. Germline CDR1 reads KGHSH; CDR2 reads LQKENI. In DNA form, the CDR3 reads TGTGCCAGCTCAGTAGCGGGAGGGCTTCCCTACGAGCAGTACTTC. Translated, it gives CASSVAGGLPYEQYF.

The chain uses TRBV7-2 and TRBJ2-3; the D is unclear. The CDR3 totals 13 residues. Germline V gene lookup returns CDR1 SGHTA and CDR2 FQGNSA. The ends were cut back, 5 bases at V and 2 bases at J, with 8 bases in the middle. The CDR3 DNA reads TGTGCCAGCAGCCCGATCCTCACAGATACGCAGTATTTT. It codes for CASSPILTDTQYF.

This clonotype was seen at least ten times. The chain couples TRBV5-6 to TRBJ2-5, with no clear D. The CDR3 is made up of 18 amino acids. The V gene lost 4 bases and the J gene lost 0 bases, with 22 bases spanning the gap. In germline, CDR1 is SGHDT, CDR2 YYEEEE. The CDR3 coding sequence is TGTGCCAGCAGCCTCGTTATAGGATTGCTGGCCTACCAAGAGACCCAGTACTTC. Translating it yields CASSLVIGLLAYQETQYF.

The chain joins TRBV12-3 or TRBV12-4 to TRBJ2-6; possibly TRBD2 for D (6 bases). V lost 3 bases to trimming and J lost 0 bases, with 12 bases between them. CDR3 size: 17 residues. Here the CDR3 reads CASSLLGGRSGANVLTF. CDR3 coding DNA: TGTGCCAGCAGTTTGCTCGGAGGGCGCTCTGGGGCCAACGTCCTGACTTTC.

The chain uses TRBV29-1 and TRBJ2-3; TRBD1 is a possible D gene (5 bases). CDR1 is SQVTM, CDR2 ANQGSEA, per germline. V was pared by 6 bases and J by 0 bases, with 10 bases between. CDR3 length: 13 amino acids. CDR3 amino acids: CSVEKGSTDTQYF. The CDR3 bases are TGCAGCGTGGAAAAGGGGAGCACAGATACGCAGTATTTT.

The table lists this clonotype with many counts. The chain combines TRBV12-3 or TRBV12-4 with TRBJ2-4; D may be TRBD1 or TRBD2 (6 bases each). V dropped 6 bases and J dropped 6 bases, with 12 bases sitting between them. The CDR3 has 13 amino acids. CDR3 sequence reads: CASRPRGGNIQYF. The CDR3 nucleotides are TGTGCCAGCAGGCCCAGGGGAGGAAACATTCAGTACTTC.

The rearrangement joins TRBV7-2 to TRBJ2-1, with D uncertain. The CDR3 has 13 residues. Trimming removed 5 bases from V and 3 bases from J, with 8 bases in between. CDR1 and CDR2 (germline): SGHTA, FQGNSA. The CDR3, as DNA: TGTGCCAGCAGCCATACGCACTACAATGAGCAGTTCTTC. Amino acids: CASSHTHYNEQFF.

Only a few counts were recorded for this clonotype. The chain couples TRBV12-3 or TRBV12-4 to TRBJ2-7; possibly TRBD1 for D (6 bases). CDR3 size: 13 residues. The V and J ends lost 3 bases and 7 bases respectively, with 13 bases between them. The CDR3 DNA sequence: TGTGCCAGCAGTTTTAGTCCCACAGGGGAGCAGTACTTC. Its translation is CASSFSPTGEQYF.

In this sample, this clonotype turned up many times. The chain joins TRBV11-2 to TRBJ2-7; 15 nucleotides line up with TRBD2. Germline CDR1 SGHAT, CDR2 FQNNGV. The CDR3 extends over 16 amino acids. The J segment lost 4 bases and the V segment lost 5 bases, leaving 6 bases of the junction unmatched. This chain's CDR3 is CASSGLGTSGRYEQYF. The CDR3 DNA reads TGTGCCAGCAGCGGACTAGGGACTAGCGGGAGGTACGAGCAGTACTTC.

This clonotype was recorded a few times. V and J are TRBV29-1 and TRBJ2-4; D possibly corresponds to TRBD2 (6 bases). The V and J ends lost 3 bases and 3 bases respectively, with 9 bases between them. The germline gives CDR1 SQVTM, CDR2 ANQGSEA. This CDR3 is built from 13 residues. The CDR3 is CSVDGGGKNIQYF. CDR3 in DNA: TGCAGCGTTGACGGGGGTGGCAAAAACATTCAGTACTTC.

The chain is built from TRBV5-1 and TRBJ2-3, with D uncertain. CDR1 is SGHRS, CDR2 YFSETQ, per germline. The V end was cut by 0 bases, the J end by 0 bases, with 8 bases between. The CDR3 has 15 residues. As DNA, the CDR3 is TGCGCCAGCAGCTTGGCTGGAGATAGCACAGATACGCAGTATTTT. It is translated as CASSLAGDSTDTQYF. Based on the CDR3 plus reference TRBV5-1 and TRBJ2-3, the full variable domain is KAGVTQTPRYLIKTRGQQVTLSCSPISGHRSVSWYQQTPGQGLQFLFEYFSETQRNKGNFPGRFSGRQFSNSRSEMNVSTLELGDSALYLCASSLAGDSTDTQYFGPGTRLTVL.

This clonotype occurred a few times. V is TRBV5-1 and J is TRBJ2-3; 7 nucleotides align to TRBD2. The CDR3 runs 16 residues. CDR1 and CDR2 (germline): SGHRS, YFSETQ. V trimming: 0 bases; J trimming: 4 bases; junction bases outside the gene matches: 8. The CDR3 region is CASSLAPGGRSDTQYF. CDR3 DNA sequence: TGCGCCAGCAGCTTGGCCCCGGGGGGTCGGTCAGATACGCAGTATTTT.

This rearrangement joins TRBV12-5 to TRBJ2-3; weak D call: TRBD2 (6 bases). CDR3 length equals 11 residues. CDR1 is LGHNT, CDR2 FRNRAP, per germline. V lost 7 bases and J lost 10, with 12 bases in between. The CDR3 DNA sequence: TGTGCTAGTGCCTGGGAGGCGGCGCAGTATTTT. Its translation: CASAWEAAQYF.

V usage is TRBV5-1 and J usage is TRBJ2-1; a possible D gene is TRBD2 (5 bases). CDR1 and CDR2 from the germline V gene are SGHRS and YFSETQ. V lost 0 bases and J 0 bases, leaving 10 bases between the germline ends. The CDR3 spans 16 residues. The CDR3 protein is CASSLVPGISYNEQFF. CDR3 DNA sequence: TGCGCCAGCAGCTTGGTTCCGGGGATCTCCTACAATGAGCAGTTCTTC.

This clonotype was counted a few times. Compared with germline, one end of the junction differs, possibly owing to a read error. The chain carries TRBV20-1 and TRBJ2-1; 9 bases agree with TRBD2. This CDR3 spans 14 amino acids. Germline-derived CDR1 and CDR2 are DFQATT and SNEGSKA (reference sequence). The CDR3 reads CSASSSGVYSEQFF. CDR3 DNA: TGCAGTGCATCTTCTAGCGGGGTATACAGTGAGCAGTTCTTC.

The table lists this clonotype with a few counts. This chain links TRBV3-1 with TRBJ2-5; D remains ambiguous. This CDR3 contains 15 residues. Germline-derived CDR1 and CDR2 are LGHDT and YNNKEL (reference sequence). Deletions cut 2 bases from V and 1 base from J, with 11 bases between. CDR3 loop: CASSQPYGPQETQYF. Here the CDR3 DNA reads TGTGCCAGCAGCCAACCTTACGGACCCCAAGAGACCCAGTACTTC.

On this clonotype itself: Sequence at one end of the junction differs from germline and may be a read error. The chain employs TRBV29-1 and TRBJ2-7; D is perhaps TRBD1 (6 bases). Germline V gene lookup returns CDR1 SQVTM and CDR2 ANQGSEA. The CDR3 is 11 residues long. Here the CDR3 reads CSVEEGTQRGF. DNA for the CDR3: TGCAGCGTTGAAGAGGGGACACAACGGGGATTC.

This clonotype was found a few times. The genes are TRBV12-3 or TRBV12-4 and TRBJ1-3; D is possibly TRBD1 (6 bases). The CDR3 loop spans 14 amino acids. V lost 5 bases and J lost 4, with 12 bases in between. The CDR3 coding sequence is TGTGCCAGCAGTCCAACAGGGATCGGAAACACCATATATTTT. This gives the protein CASSPTGIGNTIYF.